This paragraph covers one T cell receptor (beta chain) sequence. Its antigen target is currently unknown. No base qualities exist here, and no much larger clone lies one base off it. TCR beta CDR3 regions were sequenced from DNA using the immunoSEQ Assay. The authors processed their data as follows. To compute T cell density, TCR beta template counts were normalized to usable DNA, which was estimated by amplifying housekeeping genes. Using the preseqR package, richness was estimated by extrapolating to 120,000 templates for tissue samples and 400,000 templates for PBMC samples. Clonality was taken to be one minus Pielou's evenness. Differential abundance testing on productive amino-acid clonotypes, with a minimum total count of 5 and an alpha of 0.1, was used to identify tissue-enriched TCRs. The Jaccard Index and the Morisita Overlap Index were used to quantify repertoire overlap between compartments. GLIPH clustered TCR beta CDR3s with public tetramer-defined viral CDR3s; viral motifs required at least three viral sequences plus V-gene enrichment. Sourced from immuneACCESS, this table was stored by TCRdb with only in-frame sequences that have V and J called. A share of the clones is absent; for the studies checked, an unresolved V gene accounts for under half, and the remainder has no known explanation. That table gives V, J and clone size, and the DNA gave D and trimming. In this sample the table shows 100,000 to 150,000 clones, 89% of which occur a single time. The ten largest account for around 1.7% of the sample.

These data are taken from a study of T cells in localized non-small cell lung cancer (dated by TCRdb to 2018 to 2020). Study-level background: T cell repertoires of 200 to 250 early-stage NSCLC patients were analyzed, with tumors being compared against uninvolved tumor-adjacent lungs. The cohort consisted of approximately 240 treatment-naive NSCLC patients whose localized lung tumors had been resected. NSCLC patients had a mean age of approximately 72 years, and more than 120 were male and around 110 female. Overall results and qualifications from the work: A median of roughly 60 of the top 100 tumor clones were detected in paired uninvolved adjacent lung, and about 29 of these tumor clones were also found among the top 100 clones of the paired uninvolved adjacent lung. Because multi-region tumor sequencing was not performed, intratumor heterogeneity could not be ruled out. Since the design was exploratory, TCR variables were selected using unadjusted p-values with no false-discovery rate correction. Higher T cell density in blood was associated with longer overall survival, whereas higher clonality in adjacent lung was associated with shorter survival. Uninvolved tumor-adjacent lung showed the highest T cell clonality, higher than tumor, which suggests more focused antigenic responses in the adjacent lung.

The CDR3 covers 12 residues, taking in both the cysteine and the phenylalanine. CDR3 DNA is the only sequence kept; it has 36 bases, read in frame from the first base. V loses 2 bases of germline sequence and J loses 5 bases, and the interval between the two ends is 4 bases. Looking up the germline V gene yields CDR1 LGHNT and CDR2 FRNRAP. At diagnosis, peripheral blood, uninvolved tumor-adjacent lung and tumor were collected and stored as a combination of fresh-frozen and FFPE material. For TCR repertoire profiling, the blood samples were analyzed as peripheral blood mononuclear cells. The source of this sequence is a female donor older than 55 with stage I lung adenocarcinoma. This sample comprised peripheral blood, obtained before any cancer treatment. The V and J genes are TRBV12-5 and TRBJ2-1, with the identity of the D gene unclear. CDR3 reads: CASGLRDNEQFF. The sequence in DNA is TGTGCTAGTGGTTTGCGGGACAATGAGCAGTTCTTC.